The rows below give T cell receptor beta chains drawn from one sample of a study of blood T cell repertoires in COVID-19. Only in-frame clones appear in the TCRdb table, and some are missing; sequencing was by immunoSEQ multiplex PCR. Found here are around 150,000 clones, more than 75% of them singletons; the top ten hold roughly 2.5%. The sample taken for sequencing was peripheral blood. The receptors were sampled from a man aged 50 to 59 with active COVID-19. Each CDR3 is given with its conserved first and last residue. The order of the fields is CDR3 protein, CDR3 DNA, clone size, D gene, V gene, J gene. D genes are given only for firm matches. Part of the rows lack a size; the others show once, few, many or a class for expanded clones.

CDR3 protein: CASSPRVHTGELFF
CDR3 DNA: TGCGCCAGCAGCCCCCGGGTGCACACCGGGGAGCTGTTTTTT
clone size: -
D gene: -
V gene: TRBV4-1
J gene: TRBJ2-2

CDR3 protein: CSVEGATSGGSDTQYF
CDR3 DNA: TGCAGCGTTGAAGGGGCGACTAGCGGGGGTTCAGATACGCAGTATTTT
clone size: -
D gene: TRBD2
V gene: TRBV29-1
J gene: TRBJ2-3

CDR3 protein: CASSSSGLRGNEQFF
CDR3 DNA: TGTGCCAGCAGCTCCTCGGGACTACGGGGCAATGAGCAGTTCTTC
clone size: -
D gene: TRBD2
V gene: TRBV7-3
J gene: TRBJ2-1

CDR3 protein: CASSLQGTSGDTQYF
CDR3 DNA: TGCGCCAGCAGCTTGCAAGGGACTAGCGGCGATACGCAGTATTTT
clone size: -
D gene: TRBD2
V gene: TRBV5-1
J gene: TRBJ2-3

CDR3 protein: CASSKGTRLVPVSPSSNTGELFF
CDR3 DNA: TGTGCCAGCAGCAAAGGGACAAGACTAGTCCCGGTATCCCCCTCTTCGAACACCGGGGAGCTGTTTTTT
clone size: -
D gene: -
V gene: TRBV21-1
J gene: TRBJ2-2

CDR3 protein: CASRPTEVYTQYF
CDR3 DNA: TGCGCCAGCCGACCGACGGAGGTATATACGCAGTATTTT
clone size: once
D gene: -
V gene: TRBV5-1
J gene: TRBJ2-3

CDR3 protein: CASSLTGGLETQYF
CDR3 DNA: TGTGCCAGCAGCTTAACGGGGGGGCTCGAGACCCAGTACTTC
clone size: -
D gene: TRBD2
V gene: TRBV7-9
J gene: TRBJ2-5

CDR3 protein: CASSLYPRETQYF
CDR3 DNA: TGTGCCAGCAGCTTGTACCCGCGGGAGACCCAGTACTTC
clone size: -
D gene: -
V gene: TRBV11-2
J gene: TRBJ2-5

CDR3 protein: CAIGLASTDTQYF
CDR3 DNA: TGTGCCATCGGCCTAGCGAGCACAGATACGCAGTATTTT
clone size: -
D gene: -
V gene: TRBV10-3
J gene: TRBJ2-3

CDR3 protein: CASSLDGRGSGDTDTQYF
CDR3 DNA: TGTGCCAGCAGCTTAGACGGGAGGGGTAGCGGGGACACAGATACGCAGTATTTT
clone size: -
D gene: TRBD2
V gene: TRBV7-9
J gene: TRBJ2-3

CDR3 protein: CASKGRDRDSYEQYF
CDR3 DNA: TGTGCCAGTAAGGGCCGGGACAGGGATTCCTACGAGCAGTACTTC
clone size: -
D gene: TRBD1
V gene: TRBV19
J gene: TRBJ2-7

CDR3 protein: CASSAAGTPNTEAFF
CDR3 DNA: TGCGCCAGCAGCGCCGCCGGGACACCGAACACTGAAGCTTTCTTT
clone size: -
D gene: -
V gene: TRBV5-1
J gene: TRBJ1-1

CDR3 protein: CASSQVLQIDQPQHF
CDR3 DNA: TGCGCCAGCAGCCAAGTTCTACAGATTGATCAGCCCCAGCATTTT
clone size: -
D gene: -
V gene: TRBV4-1
J gene: TRBJ1-5

CDR3 protein: CARGEYQETQYF
CDR3 DNA: TGTGCCCGGGGAGAATACCAAGAGACCCAGTACTTC
clone size: -
D gene: -
V gene: TRBV21-1
J gene: TRBJ2-5

CDR3 protein: CAIASWANTEAFF
CDR3 DNA: TGTGCCATCGCGAGCTGGGCGAACACTGAAGCTTTCTTT
clone size: -
D gene: -
V gene: TRBV10-3
J gene: TRBJ1-1

CDR3 protein: CASSPRDSNNSPLHF
CDR3 DNA: TGTGCCAGCTCACCACGGGACAGCAATAATTCACCCCTCCACTTT
clone size: -
D gene: TRBD1
V gene: TRBV18
J gene: TRBJ1-6

CDR3 protein: CAISAQANVLTF
CDR3 DNA: TGTGCCATCAGCGCGCAGGCCAACGTCCTGACTTTC
clone size: -
D gene: -
V gene: TRBV10-3
J gene: TRBJ2-6

CDR3 protein: CASSAETTAFF
CDR3 DNA: TGTGCCAGCAGCGCGGAAACTACCGCTTTCTTT
clone size: -
D gene: -
V gene: TRBV5-8
J gene: TRBJ1-1

CDR3 protein: CASSAFQGDGELFF
CDR3 DNA: TGTGCCAGCAGCGCATTTCAGGGGGACGGGGAGCTGTTTTTT
clone size: -
D gene: TRBD1
V gene: TRBV7-2
J gene: TRBJ2-2

CDR3 protein: CASSGRGLYGYTF
CDR3 DNA: TGTGCCAGCAGCGGTAGGGGGCTCTATGGCTACACCTTC
clone size: once
D gene: TRBD1
V gene: TRBV9
J gene: TRBJ1-2

CDR3 protein: CAISESGGKNTEAFF
CDR3 DNA: TGTGCCATCAGTGAGTCCGGGGGGAAGAATACTGAAGCTTTCTTT
clone size: -
D gene: -
V gene: TRBV10-3
J gene: TRBJ1-1

CDR3 protein: CATEGEGSREQYF
CDR3 DNA: TGTGCCACGGAAGGGGAGGGGAGTCGCGAGCAGTACTTC
clone size: -
D gene: TRBD2
V gene: TRBV6-5
J gene: TRBJ2-7

CDR3 protein: CASRLGGAVEKLFF
CDR3 DNA: TGTGCCAGCAGGCTAGGGGGGGCAGTTGAAAAACTGTTTTTT
clone size: few
D gene: -
V gene: TRBV6-5
J gene: TRBJ1-4

CDR3 protein: CSASRNRGFPDTQYF
CDR3 DNA: TGCAGTGCTAGTCGTAACAGGGGTTTCCCAGATACGCAGTATTTT
clone size: -
D gene: TRBD1
V gene: TRBV20-1
J gene: TRBJ2-3

CDR3 protein: CASSQNRAYGYTF
CDR3 DNA: TGTGCCAGCAGCCAAAACAGGGCATACGGCTACACCTTC
clone size: -
D gene: -
V gene: TRBV6-2/TRBV6-3
J gene: TRBJ1-2

CDR3 protein: CASPGRFDQPQHF
CDR3 DNA: TGCGCCAGCCCGGGAAGGTTTGATCAGCCCCAGCATTTT
clone size: -
D gene: -
V gene: TRBV10-1
J gene: TRBJ1-5

CDR3 protein: CASTDRNNSPLHF
CDR3 DNA: TGTGCCAGCACCGACAGGAATAATTCACCCCTCCACTTT
clone size: -
D gene: -
V gene: TRBV3-1/TRBV3-2
J gene: TRBJ1-6

CDR3 protein: CASRPLKAMHEQFF
CDR3 DNA: TGTGCCAGCAGACCCTTGAAAGCGATGCATGAGCAGTTCTTC
clone size: -
D gene: -
V gene: TRBV2
J gene: TRBJ2-1

CDR3 protein: CASSQDLGSGFIQAFF
CDR3 DNA: TGTGCCAGCAGCCAAGATTTGGGGAGTGGGTTTATCCAAGCTTTCTTT
clone size: -
D gene: -
V gene: TRBV4-2
J gene: TRBJ1-1

CDR3 protein: CASSQDGLAGINEQFF
CDR3 DNA: TGTGCCAGCAGCCAAGACGGACTAGCGGGGATAAATGAGCAGTTCTTC
clone size: -
D gene: TRBD2
V gene: TRBV4-2
J gene: TRBJ2-1

CDR3 protein: CASSFVRGTVLDEQYF
CDR3 DNA: TGCGCCAGCAGCTTCGTCCGGGGGACAGTCCTCGACGAGCAGTACTTC
clone size: -
D gene: -
V gene: TRBV5-1
J gene: TRBJ2-7

CDR3 protein: CASRRGWGSEQYF
CDR3 DNA: TGTGCCAGCAGAAGGGGCTGGGGCAGCGAGCAGTACTTC
clone size: -
D gene: -
V gene: TRBV27
J gene: TRBJ2-7

CDR3 protein: CASSLVHQNTGELFF
CDR3 DNA: TGCGCCAGCAGCTTGGTCCATCAAAACACCGGGGAGCTGTTTTTT
clone size: once
D gene: -
V gene: TRBV5-1
J gene: TRBJ2-2

CDR3 protein: CASSYSGQSPDTQYF
CDR3 DNA: TGTGCCAGCAGTTACTCCGGACAATCCCCAGATACGCAGTATTTT
clone size: -
D gene: -
V gene: TRBV6-5
J gene: TRBJ2-3

CDR3 protein: CASSIGAETYEQYF
CDR3 DNA: TGTGCCAGTAGTATCGGAGCGGAAACCTACGAGCAGTACTTC
clone size: -
D gene: -
V gene: TRBV19
J gene: TRBJ2-7

CDR3 protein: CASSYGQGYEQYF
CDR3 DNA: TGCGCCAGCAGCTATGGACAGGGCTACGAGCAGTACTTC
clone size: -
D gene: TRBD1
V gene: TRBV5-1
J gene: TRBJ2-7

CDR3 protein: CATSRDLLSGANVLTF
CDR3 DNA: TGTGCCACCAGCAGAGACCTGCTATCTGGGGCCAACGTCCTGACTTTC
clone size: -
D gene: -
V gene: TRBV15
J gene: TRBJ2-6

CDR3 protein: CASSSDANEQFF
CDR3 DNA: TGTGCCAGTAGTTCCGATGCGAATGAGCAGTTCTTC
clone size: -
D gene: -
V gene: TRBV19
J gene: TRBJ2-1

CDR3 protein: CASSLDQGKTQYF
CDR3 DNA: TGTGCCAGCAGCTTAGATCAGGGGAAGACCCAGTACTTC
clone size: once
D gene: -
V gene: TRBV7-2
J gene: TRBJ2-5

CDR3 protein: CASTRGDTEAFF
CDR3 DNA: TGTGCCAGCACTCGGGGGGACACTGAAGCTTTCTTT
clone size: -
D gene: -
V gene: TRBV13
J gene: TRBJ1-1

CDR3 protein: CASGRGGGRETQYF
CDR3 DNA: TGTGCTAGTGGGCGTGGGGGGGGCCGGGAGACCCAGTACTTC
clone size: -
D gene: -
V gene: TRBV12-5
J gene: TRBJ2-5